The 3 T cell receptor beta chains below all came from one sample that was sequenced in a study of T cells expressing NK-cell markers. From the 5' RACE reads, TCRdb lists one entry per CDR3 protein and no DNA. Across under 600,000 distinct CDR3 sequences, the top ten clones capture under 1.5% of the sample. Sequenced input: blood T cells: a sorted CD56 or NKG2C T cell subset, CD4+ or CD8+ T cells, or bulk PBMC T cells (not recorded which). The receptors stem from a woman in her 50s in good health.

The chain recombines TRBV9 with TRBJ2-3; the TCRdb D gene call, TRBD2, has no DNA to confirm it. The CDR3 covers 16 residues. Germline lookup yields CDR1 SGDLS and CDR2 YYNGEE. This CDR3 reads CASSVGDSARRNTQYF.

The V gene is TRBV6-6, the J gene TRBJ1-1; TCRdb gives TRBD1 as the D gene, but with no DNA this cannot be confirmed. The CDR3 length is 12 residues. Germline assignment: CDR1 MNHNY and CDR2 SVGAGI (reference sequence). This chain's CDR3 is CASERDRGKAFF.

The V call is TRBV15, the J call TRBJ2-3; TCRdb designates TRBD2, a call that cannot be tested without DNA. CDR3 length: 16 residues. CDR1 is LNHNV, CDR2 YYDKDF, per germline (reference sequence). The CDR3 protein is CATSRDLWAASDTQYF.